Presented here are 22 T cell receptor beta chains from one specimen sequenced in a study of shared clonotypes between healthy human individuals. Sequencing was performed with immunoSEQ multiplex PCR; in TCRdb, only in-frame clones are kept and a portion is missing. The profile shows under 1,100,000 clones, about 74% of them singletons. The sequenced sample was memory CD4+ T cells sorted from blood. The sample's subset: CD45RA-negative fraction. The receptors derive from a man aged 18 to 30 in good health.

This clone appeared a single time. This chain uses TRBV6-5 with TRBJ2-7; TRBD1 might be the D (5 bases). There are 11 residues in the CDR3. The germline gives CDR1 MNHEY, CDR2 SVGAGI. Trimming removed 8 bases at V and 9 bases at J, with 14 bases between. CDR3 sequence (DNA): TGTGCCAGCTCATCAGGGATGGGGCAGTACTTC. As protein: CASSSGMGQYF.

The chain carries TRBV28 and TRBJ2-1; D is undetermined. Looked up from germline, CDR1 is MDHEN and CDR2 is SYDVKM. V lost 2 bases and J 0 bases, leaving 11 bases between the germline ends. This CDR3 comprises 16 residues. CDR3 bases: TGTGCCAGCAGTTTAAGTCTAGACGGCTCCTACAATGAGCAGTTCTTC. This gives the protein CASSLSLDGSYNEQFF.

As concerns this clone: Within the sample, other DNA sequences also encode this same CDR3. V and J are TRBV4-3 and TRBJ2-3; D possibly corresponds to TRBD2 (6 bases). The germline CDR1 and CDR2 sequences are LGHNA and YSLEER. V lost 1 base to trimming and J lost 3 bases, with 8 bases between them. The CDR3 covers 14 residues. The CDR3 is CASSQGAGTDTQYF. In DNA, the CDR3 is TGCGCCAGCAGCCAAGGGGCGGGGACAGATACGCAGTATTTT.

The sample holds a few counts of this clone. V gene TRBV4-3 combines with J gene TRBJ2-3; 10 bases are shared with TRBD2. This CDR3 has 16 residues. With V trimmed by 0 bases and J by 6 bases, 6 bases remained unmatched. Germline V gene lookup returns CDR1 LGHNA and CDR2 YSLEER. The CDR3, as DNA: TGCGCCAGCAGCCAAGAGCTAGCGGGAGCGTGGGATACGCAGTATTTT. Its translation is CASSQELAGAWDTQYF.

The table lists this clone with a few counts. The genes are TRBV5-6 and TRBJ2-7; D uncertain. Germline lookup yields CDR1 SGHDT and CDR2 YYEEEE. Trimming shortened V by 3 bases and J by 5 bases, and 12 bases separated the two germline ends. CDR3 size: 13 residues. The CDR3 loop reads CASSSGAIHEQYF. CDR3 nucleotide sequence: TGTGCCAGCAGCTCGGGTGCAATCCACGAGCAGTACTTC. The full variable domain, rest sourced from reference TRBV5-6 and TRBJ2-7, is DAGVTQSPTHLIKTRGQQVTLRCSPKSGHDTVSWYQQALGQGPQFIFQYYEEEERQRGNFPDRFSGHQFPNYSSELNVNALLLGDSALYLCASSSGAIHEQYFGPGTRLTVT.

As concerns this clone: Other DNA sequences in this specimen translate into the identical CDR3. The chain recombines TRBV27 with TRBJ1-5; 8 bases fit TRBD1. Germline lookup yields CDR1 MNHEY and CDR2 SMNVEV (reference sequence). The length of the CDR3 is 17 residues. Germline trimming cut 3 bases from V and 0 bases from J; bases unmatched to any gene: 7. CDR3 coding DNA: TGTGCCAGCAGTTTCCTACAGGGGGGTTATAGCAATCAGCCCCAGCATTTT. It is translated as CASSFLQGGYSNQPQHF.

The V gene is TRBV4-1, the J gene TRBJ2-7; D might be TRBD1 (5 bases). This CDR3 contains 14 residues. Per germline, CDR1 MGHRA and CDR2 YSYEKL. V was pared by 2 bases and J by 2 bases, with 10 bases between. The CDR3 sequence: CASSQNQGPYEQYF. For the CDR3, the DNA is TGCGCCAGCAGCCAAAATCAGGGCCCCTACGAGCAGTACTTC.

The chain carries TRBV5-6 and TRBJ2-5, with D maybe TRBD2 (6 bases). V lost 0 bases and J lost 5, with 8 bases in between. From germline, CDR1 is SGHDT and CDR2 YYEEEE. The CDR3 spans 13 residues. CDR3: CASSLGLAETQYF. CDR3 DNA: TGTGCCAGCAGCTTGGGGCTAGCGGAGACCCAGTACTTC.

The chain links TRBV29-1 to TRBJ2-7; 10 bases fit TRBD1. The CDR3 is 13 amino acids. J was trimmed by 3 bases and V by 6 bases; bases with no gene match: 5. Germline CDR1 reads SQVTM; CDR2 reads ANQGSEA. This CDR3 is CSVRQGANYEQYF. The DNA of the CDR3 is TGCAGCGTAAGACAGGGGGCTAACTACGAGCAGTACTTC.

The CDR3 sequence is CASSLVTGGTYGYTF. The DNA of the CDR3 is TGTGCCAGCAGCCTAGTGACAGGGGGTACCTATGGCTACACCTTC. V and J are TRBV5-6 and TRBJ1-2, with 9 bases identical to TRBD1. In germline, CDR1 is SGHDT, CDR2 YYEEEE. The CDR3 totals 15 residues. V gave up 4 bases and J gave up 4 bases; unmatched junction bases: 8. Complete variable domain (other parts from reference TRBV5-6 and TRBJ1-2): DAGVTQSPTHLIKTRGQQVTLRCSPKSGHDTVSWYQQALGQGPQFIFQYYEEEERQRGNFPDRFSGHQFPNYSSELNVNALLLGDSALYLCASSLVTGGTYGYTFGSGTRLTVV.

The CDR3 DNA is TGCGCCAGCAGCTTGGAGGGTCCGGCGATTGGCACAGATACGCAGTATTTT. This sequence encodes CASSLEGPAIGTDTQYF. J is TRBJ2-3 and V is TRBV5-1; the D is unclear. The germline gives CDR1 SGHRS, CDR2 YFSETQ. The CDR3 is made up of 17 amino acids. V was clipped by 0 bases and J by 1 base, with 15 bases between them.

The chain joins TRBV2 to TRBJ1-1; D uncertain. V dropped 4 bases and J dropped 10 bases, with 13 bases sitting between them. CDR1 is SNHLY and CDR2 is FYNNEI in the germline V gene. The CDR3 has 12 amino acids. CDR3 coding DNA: TGTGCCAGCAGTGTTGAGTCCTCGGGAGCTTTCTTT. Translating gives CASSVESSGAFF.

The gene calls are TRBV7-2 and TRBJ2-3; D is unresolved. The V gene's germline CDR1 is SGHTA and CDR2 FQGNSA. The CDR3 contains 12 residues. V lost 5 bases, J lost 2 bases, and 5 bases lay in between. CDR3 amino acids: CASSRDTDTQYF. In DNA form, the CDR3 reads TGTGCCAGCAGCCGCGACACAGATACGCAGTATTTT.

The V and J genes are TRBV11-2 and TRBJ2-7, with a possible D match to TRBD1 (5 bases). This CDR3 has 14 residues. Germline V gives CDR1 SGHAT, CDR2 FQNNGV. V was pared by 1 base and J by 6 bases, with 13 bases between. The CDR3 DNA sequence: TGTGCCAGCAGCTTAGTTTCAGGGTGGGGCGAGCAGTACTTC. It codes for CASSLVSGWGEQYF.

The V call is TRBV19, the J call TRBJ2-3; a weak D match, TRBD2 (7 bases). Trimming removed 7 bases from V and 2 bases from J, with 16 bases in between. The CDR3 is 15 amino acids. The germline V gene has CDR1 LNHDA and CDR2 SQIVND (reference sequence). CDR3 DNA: TGTGCCAGTACCTTAAGGGGGGGTCCCACAGATACGCAGTATTTT. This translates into CASTLRGGPTDTQYF.

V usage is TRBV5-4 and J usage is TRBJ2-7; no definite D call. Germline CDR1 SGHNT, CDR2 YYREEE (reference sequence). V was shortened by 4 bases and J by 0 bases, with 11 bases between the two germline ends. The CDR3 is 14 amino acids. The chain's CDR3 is CASSPSWGSYEQYF. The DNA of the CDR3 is TGTGCCAGCAGCCCAAGCTGGGGCTCCTACGAGCAGTACTTC.

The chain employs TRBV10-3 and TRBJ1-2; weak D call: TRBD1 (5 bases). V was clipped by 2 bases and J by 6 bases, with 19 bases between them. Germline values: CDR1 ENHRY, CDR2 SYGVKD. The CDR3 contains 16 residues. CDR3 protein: CAISEAQRGVADGYTF. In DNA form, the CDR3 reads TGTGCCATCAGTGAGGCGCAGCGGGGGGTCGCTGATGGCTACACCTTC.

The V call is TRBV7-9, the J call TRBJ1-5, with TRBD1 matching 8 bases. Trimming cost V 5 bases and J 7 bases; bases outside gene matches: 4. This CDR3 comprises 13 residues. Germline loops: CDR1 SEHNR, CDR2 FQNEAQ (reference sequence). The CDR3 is CASSVTGAQPQHF. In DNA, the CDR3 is TGTGCCAGCAGCGTGACAGGGGCCCAGCCCCAGCATTTT.

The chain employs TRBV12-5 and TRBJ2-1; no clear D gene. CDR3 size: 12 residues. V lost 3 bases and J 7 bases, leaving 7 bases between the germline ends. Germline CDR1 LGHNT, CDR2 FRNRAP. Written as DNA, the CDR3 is TGTGCTAGTGGTTTTAGGCCAAATGAGCAGTTCTTC. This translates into CASGFRPNEQFF.

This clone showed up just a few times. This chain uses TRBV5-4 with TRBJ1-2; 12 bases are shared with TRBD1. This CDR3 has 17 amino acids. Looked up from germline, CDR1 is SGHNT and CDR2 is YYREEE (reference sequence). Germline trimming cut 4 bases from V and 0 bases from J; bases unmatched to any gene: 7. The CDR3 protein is CASSMGQGAGPNYGYTF. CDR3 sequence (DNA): TGTGCCAGCAGCATGGGACAGGGGGCCGGACCTAACTATGGCTACACCTTC. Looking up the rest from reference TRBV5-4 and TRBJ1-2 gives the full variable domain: ETGVTQSPTHLIKTRGQQVTLRCSSQSGHNTVSWYQQALGQGPQFIFQYYREEENGRGNFPPRFSGLQFPNYSSELNVNALELDDSALYLCASSMGQGAGPNYGYTFGSGTRLTVV.

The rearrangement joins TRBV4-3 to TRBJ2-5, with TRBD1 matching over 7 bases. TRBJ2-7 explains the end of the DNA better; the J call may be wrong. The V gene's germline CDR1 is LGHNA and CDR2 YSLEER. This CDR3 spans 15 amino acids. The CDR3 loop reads CASSPRQGSSYEQYF. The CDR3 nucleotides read TGCGCCAGCAGCCCTCGACAGGGTAGCTCCTACGAGCAGTACTTC.

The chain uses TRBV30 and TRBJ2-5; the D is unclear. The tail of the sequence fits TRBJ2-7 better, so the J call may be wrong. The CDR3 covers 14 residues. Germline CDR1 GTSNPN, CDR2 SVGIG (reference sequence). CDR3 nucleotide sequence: TGTGCCTGGAGTGTACCCATGAAACACTACGAGCAGTACTTC. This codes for CAWSVPMKHYEQYF.